What follows are 18 T cell receptor beta chains derived from one specimen sequenced in a study of cytomegalovirus exposure and HLA in healthy donors. PCR involved 60 Vbeta and 13 Jbeta primers. The assay was immunoSEQ multiplex PCR, and TCRdb's table has in-frame clones only and misses some. The data contain 100,000 to 150,000 clones, 10% of them singletons. The sequencing sample was made of PBMCs. These receptors all come from a woman younger than 35 in good health and CMV-seropositive.

The chain has TRBV6-1 and TRBJ2-5, with a possible D match to TRBD1 (6 bases). The V gene's germline CDR1 is MNHNS and CDR2 SASEGT. The ends were cut back, 6 bases at V and 2 bases at J, with 13 bases in the middle. This CDR3 contains 14 residues. The CDR3 sequence: CASSTGDKQETQYF. The CDR3 DNA sequence: TGTGCCAGCAGCACCGGGGACAAGCAAGAGACCCAGTACTTC.

V usage is TRBV18 and J usage is TRBJ2-2; TRBD2 agrees at 7 bases. Looked up from germline, CDR1 is KGHSH and CDR2 is LQKENI. V was clipped by 3 bases and J by 8 bases; unmatched bases: 3. The CDR3 extends over 13 amino acids. The CDR3 coding sequence is TGTGCCAGCTCACCCGCAGCGGGAGGGGAGCTGTTTTTT. Protein product: CASSPAAGGELFF.

V usage is TRBV5-1 and J usage is TRBJ1-1; D is perhaps TRBD1 (6 bases). This CDR3 is 12 amino acids long. The V end was cut by 1 base, the J end by 10 bases, with 11 bases between. Germline CDR1 and CDR2: SGHRS and YFSETQ. The CDR3 region has the DNA TGCGCCAGCAGCTTGACAGGGATGAGAGCTTTCTTT. This gives the protein CASSLTGMRAFF.

The rearrangement joins TRBV18 to TRBJ1-5; D uncertain. CDR3 length: 14 residues. V was trimmed by 5 bases and J by 0 bases, leaving 8 bases between them. Germline CDR1 reads KGHSH; CDR2 reads LQKENI. The CDR3 sequence: CASSSFYSNQPQHF. The CDR3, as DNA: TGTGCCAGCTCATCCTTTTATAGCAATCAGCCCCAGCATTTT.

This chain uses TRBV6-5 with TRBJ2-1, with unresolved D. This CDR3 is 11 amino acids long. Trimming pared 8 bases from V and 10 bases from J, leaving 12 bases between. Germline-derived CDR1 and CDR2 are MNHEY and SVGAGI. CDR3 loop: CASRRWAEQFF. CDR3 nucleotide sequence: TGTGCCAGCCGACGATGGGCCGAGCAGTTCTTC.

In this sample, this clone turned up a few times. The chain joins TRBV5-1 to TRBJ2-7, with TRBD2 identical over 12 bases. This CDR3 contains 16 residues. Germline lookup yields CDR1 SGHRS and CDR2 YFSETQ. The V segment lost 3 bases and the J segment 6 bases; nucleotides outside the gene matches: 10. CDR3 coding DNA: TGCGCCAGCAGCTCTTCGACTAGCGGGAGTGTATCCGAGCAGTACTTC. It encodes CASSSSTSGSVSEQYF.

Remarks on this clone: This is likely a read error, given that the CDR3 carries no conserved phenylalanine or tryptophan at its end. The V call is TRBV6-5, the J call TRBJ1-1; possible D gene TRBD1, 5 bases. Per germline, CDR1 MNHEY and CDR2 SVGAGI. The CDR3 totals 14 residues. With 0 bases removed from V and 4 bases from J, the gap between germline ends came to 9 bases. The CDR3 loop is CASSYSIRGTEAFV. The CDR3 DNA reads as TGTGCCAGCAGTTACTCGATTAGGGGCACTGAAGCTTTCGTT.

This clone is a singleton in its sample. The chain is built from TRBV19 and TRBJ2-2, with TRBD1 as a possible D gene (5 bases). Looked up from germline, CDR1 is LNHDA and CDR2 is SQIVND (reference sequence). The CDR3 is made up of 15 amino acids. The V end was cut by 3 bases, the J end by 0 bases, with 8 bases between. The chain's CDR3 is CASSIQGANTGELFF. Here the CDR3 DNA reads TGTGCCAGTAGTATCCAGGGCGCGAACACCGGGGAGCTGTTTTTT.

This clone was picked up a small number of times. V gene TRBV7-9 combines with J gene TRBJ2-7; 12 bases match TRBD2. CDR1 and CDR2 (germline): SEHNR, FQNEAQ (reference sequence). V shed 1 base and J 4 bases; nucleotides not matched to a gene: 2. The CDR3 has 15 amino acids. DNA for the CDR3: TGTGCCAGCAGCTTAGATCTAGCGGGAGGGTACGAGCAGTACTTC. This encodes CASSLDLAGGYEQYF.

The chain links TRBV9 to TRBJ2-3; D call uncertain. V lost 0 bases and J lost 2, with 4 bases in between. This CDR3 spans 13 amino acids. The germline gives CDR1 SGDLS, CDR2 YYNGEE. The CDR3 reads CASSVAYTDTQYF. In DNA form, the CDR3 reads TGTGCCAGCAGCGTAGCCTACACAGATACGCAGTATTTT.

J is TRBJ1-1 and V is TRBV28; tentative D call: TRBD1 (6 bases). CDR3 size: 14 residues. The germline V and J ends were trimmed by 6 bases and 5 bases, with 16 bases remaining between them. CDR1 and CDR2 (germline): MDHEN, SYDVKM. The CDR3 spells CASSPQTRGTEAFF. The DNA of the CDR3 is TGTGCCAGCAGCCCACAAACCAGGGGAACTGAAGCTTTCTTT.

This clone was counted between two and nine times. CDR3 bases: TGCAGCGGCGGGACTAGCGGGAGAGGCGAGCAGTTCTTC. Its protein is CSGGTSGRGEQFF. The chain couples TRBV29-1 to TRBJ2-1; TRBD2 aligns across 14 bases. In germline, CDR1 is SQVTM, CDR2 ANQGSEA. The ends lost 7 bases at V and 10 bases at J; junction bases unmatched: 6. This CDR3 has 13 residues.

V gene TRBV11-3 combines with J gene TRBJ2-1, with TRBD2 as a possible D gene (5 bases). From germline, CDR1 is SGHNT and CDR2 YENEEA. The CDR3 extends over 15 amino acids. The V end was cut by 1 base, the J end by 7 bases, with 14 bases between. CDR3 region: CASSLVAGRSNEQFF. The CDR3 nucleotides are TGTGCCAGCAGCTTAGTTGCGGGCAGGAGTAATGAGCAGTTCTTC.

This sequence joins TRBV13 and TRBJ2-4; D might be TRBD2 (6 bases). Trimming cost V 3 bases and J 0 bases, with 6 bases left between them. CDR1 is PRHDT and CDR2 is FYEKMQ in the germline V gene (reference sequence). This CDR3 spans 14 amino acids. CDR3: CASSLGLAKNIQYF. The CDR3 DNA reads as TGTGCCAGCAGCTTGGGACTAGCCAAAAACATTCAGTACTTC.

This clone was counted only a few times. This sequence joins TRBV27 and TRBJ2-2, with D possibly being TRBD2 (6 bases). The V end lost 5 bases, the J end lost 4 bases, and 17 bases lay between the germline ends. The CDR3 covers 16 residues. Germline values: CDR1 MNHEY, CDR2 SMNVEV (reference sequence). This chain's CDR3 is CASSRLQGGSTGELFF. CDR3 in DNA: TGTGCCAGCAGTAGACTTCAGGGAGGTTCCACCGGGGAGCTGTTTTTT.

The rearrangement links TRBV15 to TRBJ2-1; TRBD1 matches at 11 bases. V gave up 5 bases and J gave up 7 bases; unmatched junction bases: 4. This CDR3 has 14 residues. Germline loops: CDR1 LNHNV, CDR2 YYDKDF (reference sequence). CDR3 residues: CATSPGTGGNEQFF. In nucleotides, the CDR3 is TGTGCCACCAGCCCAGGGACAGGGGGGAATGAGCAGTTCTTC.

This chain links TRBV27 with TRBJ1-1, with D possibly matching TRBD1 (5 bases). CDR1 MNHEY and CDR2 SMNVEV come from the germline V gene (reference sequence). Trimming removed 7 bases at V and 1 base at J, with 13 bases between. This CDR3 comprises 14 residues. The CDR3, as DNA: TGTGCCAGCACCCTAAAGCAGGGGAACACTGAAGCTTTCTTT. Protein product: CASTLKQGNTEAFF.

With respect to this clone: Within the sample, other DNA sequences also encode this same CDR3. The V call is TRBV28, the J call TRBJ2-2, with TRBD2 as a possible D gene (6 bases). With 4 bases removed from V and 8 bases from J, the gap between germline ends came to 11 bases. CDR3 length: 13 residues. Germline V gives CDR1 MDHEN, CDR2 SYDVKM. The CDR3 coding sequence is TGTGCCAGCAGTTGGGGAGGATCGGGGGAGCTGTTTTTT. Translation: CASSWGGSGELFF.